The 32 T cell receptor beta chains listed next were all sequenced from one sample in a study of T cell changes during pregnancy in multiple sclerosis. Profiling relied on immunoSEQ multiplex PCR, and the TCRdb table lists in-frame clones only, not all of them. The sample shows around 39,000 clones, 80% to 95% of them seen only once. The input for sequencing was CD8+ T cells from peripheral blood mononuclear cells, taken before pregnancy. These receptors were collected from a female donor with multiple sclerosis, enrolled in a pregnancy study.

Only one count was recorded for this clone. The CDR3: CASSEATLAGSTDTQYF. The DNA of the CDR3 is TGTGCCAGCAGTGAAGCTACGTTGGCAGGGAGCACAGATACGCAGTATTTT. This chain joins TRBV2 and TRBJ2-3; a weak D match, TRBD1 (5 bases). Per the germline V gene, CDR1 is SNHLY and CDR2 is FYNNEI. Deletions cut 0 bases from V and 0 bases from J, with 13 bases between. The CDR3 has 17 residues. Supplemented by reference TRBV2 and TRBJ2-3, the full variable domain reads EPEVTQTPSHQVTQMGQEVILRCVPISNHLYFYWYRQILGQKVEFLVSFYNNEISEKSEIFDDQFSVERPDGSNFTLKIRSTKLEDSAMYFCASSEATLAGSTDTQYFGPGTRLTVL.

The chain couples TRBV7-9 to TRBJ2-3, with TRBD2 matching 9 bases. The CDR3 is 15 residues long. V was clipped by 3 bases and J by 10 bases; unmatched bases: 11. CDR1 is SEHNR, CDR2 FQNEAQ, per germline (reference sequence). The CDR3 coding sequence is TGTGCCAGCAGCTTGGAGCGGGGGGCCCCCAGGGCGCAGTATTTT. Its translation: CASSLERGAPRAQYF.

This chain links TRBV7-9 with TRBJ2-5; perhaps TRBD1 as D (6 bases). Looked up from germline, CDR1 is SEHNR and CDR2 is FQNEAQ (reference sequence). The V end lost 5 bases, the J end lost 0 bases, and 22 bases lay between the germline ends. CDR3 size: 18 residues. The CDR3 here is CASSTEVQGTDHQETQYF. DNA for the CDR3: TGTGCCAGCAGCACAGAGGTACAGGGCACGGACCACCAAGAGACCCAGTACTTC.

The rearrangement links TRBV11-2 to TRBJ2-5; TRBD1 might be the D (6 bases). This CDR3 has 15 residues. Trimming stripped 5 bases from V and 1 base from J, with 14 bases between. Per germline, CDR1 SGHAT and CDR2 FQNNGV. As DNA, the CDR3 is TGTGCCAGCAGCCCCTCTCACAGGGTCCAAGAGACCCAGTACTTC. The encoded protein is CASSPSHRVQETQYF.

The chain has TRBV19 and TRBJ1-4, with a possible D match to TRBD1 (5 bases). The CDR3 extends over 11 amino acids. The V end was cut by 7 bases, the J end by 7 bases, with 7 bases between. The germline gives CDR1 LNHDA, CDR2 SQIVND (reference sequence). CDR3 sequence reads: CASTGGEKLFF. The CDR3 bases are TGTGCCAGTACCGGGGGTGAAAAACTGTTTTTT.

V is TRBV2 and J is TRBJ1-2, with D possibly matching TRBD1 (6 bases). Trimming removed 4 bases from V and 7 bases from J, with 10 bases in between. The length of the CDR3 is 12 residues. The germline V gene encodes CDR1 SNHLY and CDR2 FYNNEI. The CDR3 reads CASSGGGGGYTF. The CDR3 region has the DNA TGTGCCAGCAGTGGAGGGGGGGGTGGCTACACCTTC.

V gene TRBV5-8 combines with J gene TRBJ1-5; TRBD1 might be the D (6 bases). With 0 bases removed from V and 5 bases from J, the gap between germline ends came to 12 bases. Germline loops: CDR1 SGHTS, CDR2 YDEGEE. The CDR3 has 15 amino acids. The CDR3 DNA sequence: TGTGCCAGCAGCTTGGTGGCAGGGGTGGATCAGCCCCAGCATTTT. Its translation is CASSLVAGVDQPQHF.

This sequence joins TRBV9 and TRBJ2-7, with 9 bases that match TRBD2. CDR1 is SGDLS, CDR2 YYNGEE, per germline. This CDR3 comprises 15 residues. J was trimmed by 7 bases and V by 4 bases; bases with no gene match: 12. Written as DNA, the CDR3 is TGTGCCAGCAGCCTAGGGGCTAGCGGGGTTCCGGAGCAGTACTTC. Translating gives CASSLGASGVPEQYF.

The chain combines TRBV28 with TRBJ2-4; 7 nucleotides align to TRBD1. The V gene end was trimmed by 6 bases and the J gene end by 3 bases; junction bases not matched to a gene: 8. The CDR3 contains 15 residues. Germline V CDR1 and CDR2: MDHEN, SYDVKM. The CDR3 nucleotides read TGTGCCAGCAGCCCCACAGGGGATGGCAAAAACATTCAGTACTTC. It specifies CASSPTGDGKNIQYF. The full variable domain, rest sourced from reference TRBV28 and TRBJ2-4, is DVKVTQSSRYLVKRTGEKVFLECVQDMDHENMFWYRQDPGLGLRLIYFSYDVKMKEKGDIPEGYSVSREKKERFSLILESASTNQTSMYLCASSPTGDGKNIQYFGAGTRLSVL.

J is TRBJ2-3 and V is TRBV14; D is unresolved. CDR1 and CDR2 from the germline V gene are SGHDN and FVKESK. This CDR3 has 12 residues. Between the trimmed V and J ends, which lost 3 bases and 6 bases, there was a span of 7 bases. The CDR3 region is CASSHRVDTQYF. The CDR3, as DNA: TGTGCCAGCAGCCATCGGGTGGATACGCAGTATTTT.

The V call is TRBV4-1, the J call TRBJ1-4; D possibly corresponds to TRBD1 (6 bases). CDR3 size: 14 residues. Trimming removed 2 bases from V and 6 bases from J, with 10 bases in between. The germline V gene has CDR1 MGHRA and CDR2 YSYEKL. CDR3 in amino acids: CASSQRQADEKLFF. In DNA, the CDR3 is TGCGCCAGCAGCCAAAGACAGGCGGATGAAAAACTGTTTTTT.

This chain joins TRBV10-3 and TRBJ2-1, with D possibly TRBD2 on 6 matching bases. Trimming took off 5 bases at V and 5 bases at J, with 13 bases between the two ends. The germline V gene has CDR1 ENHRY and CDR2 SYGVKD. This CDR3 is 14 amino acids long. The CDR3 nucleotides read TGTGCCATCAGTCTGGGGGGAGCGGACAATGAGCAGTTCTTC. Protein product: CAISLGGADNEQFF.

This sequence joins TRBV9 and TRBJ2-4; 7 bases align to TRBD1. This CDR3 has 15 amino acids. In germline, CDR1 is SGDLS, CDR2 YYNGEE. Germline trimming cut 4 bases from V and 7 bases from J; bases unmatched to any gene: 11. DNA of the CDR3: TGTGCCAGCAGCCATAACAGCCAGGGGGAGAACATTCAGTACTTC. It encodes CASSHNSQGENIQYF.

The rearrangement uses TRBV7-9 and TRBJ2-7; 9 bases match TRBD1. The germline CDR1 and CDR2 sequences are SEHNR and FQNEAQ (reference sequence). The CDR3 is made up of 13 amino acids. V shed 7 bases, J shed 13 bases, and the junction held 14 bases outside the gene matches. The CDR3: CASTGQGLPLFYF. DNA for the CDR3: TGTGCCAGCACCGGACAGGGGTTACCCCTTTTCTACTTC.

The V call is TRBV5-1, the J call TRBJ2-1; TRBD1 is a possible D gene (6 bases). This CDR3 is 15 amino acids long. V lost 0 bases and J lost 2, with 9 bases in between. The germline V gene has CDR1 SGHRS and CDR2 YFSETQ. The CDR3: CASSLAGVTYNEQFF. CDR3 coding DNA: TGCGCCAGCAGCTTGGCAGGGGTGACCTACAATGAGCAGTTCTTC.

As DNA, the CDR3 is TGCGCCAGCAGCCAAGAGAGTCAGGATGTCAATGAAAAACTGTTTTTT. Its protein is CASSQESQDVNEKLFF. The gene calls are TRBV4-1 and TRBJ1-4; D gene uncertain. The V end lost 0 bases, the J end lost 5 bases, and 13 bases lay between the germline ends. This CDR3 is built from 16 residues. Germline lookup yields CDR1 MGHRA and CDR2 YSYEKL.

The chain employs TRBV7-9 and TRBJ2-5, with 8 bases aligning to TRBD2. Per germline, CDR1 SEHNR and CDR2 FQNEAQ (reference sequence). This CDR3 is built from 15 residues. Germline trimming cut 5 bases from V and 2 bases from J; bases unmatched to any gene: 7. The CDR3 here is CASSHLTGGQETQYF. The CDR3, as DNA: TGTGCCAGCAGCCACCTGACGGGGGGGCAAGAGACCCAGTACTTC.

This chain uses TRBV27 with TRBJ2-3, with TRBD2 identical over 8 bases. CDR1 and CDR2 from the germline V gene are MNHEY and SMNVEV (reference sequence). Germline trimming cut 3 bases from V and 4 bases from J; bases unmatched to any gene: 6. This CDR3 contains 15 residues. CDR3 in DNA: TGTGCCAGCAGTTTGGTAGCGGGGCGGGCAGATACGCAGTATTTT. It is translated as CASSLVAGRADTQYF.

This clone has just one count. The chain joins TRBV5-5 to TRBJ2-1; the match to TRBD2 covers 9 bases. CDR1 and CDR2 (germline): SGHKS, YYEKEE (reference sequence). The CDR3 runs 17 residues. The junction had 8 bases not matched to a gene; V was cut back by 4 bases and J by 0 bases. This CDR3 reads CASSPPLAGSSYNEQFF. The CDR3 DNA follows: TGTGCCAGCAGCCCACCCCTAGCGGGAAGCTCCTACAATGAGCAGTTCTTC.

The rearrangement links TRBV2 to TRBJ2-7; 7 nucleotides match TRBD1. Trimming at V came to 8 bases and at J to 2 bases, leaving 6 bases not matched to a gene. CDR1 and CDR2 from the germline V gene are SNHLY and FYNNEI. There are 13 residues in the CDR3. As DNA, the CDR3 is TGTGCCAGCGGCGACAGGGTGCCCTACGAGCAGTACTTC. Translated, it gives CASGDRVPYEQYF.

The rearrangement uses TRBV30 and TRBJ2-7; TRBD1 aligns across 10 bases. The germline gives CDR1 GTSNPN, CDR2 SVGIG (reference sequence). V shed 2 bases and J 5 bases; nucleotides not matched to a gene: 9. The CDR3 extends over 15 amino acids. CDR3 coding DNA: TGTGCCTGGAGTACAGGGACAGGGGAGGTCCACGAGCAGTACTTC. Its translation is CAWSTGTGEVHEQYF.

The chain employs TRBV9 and TRBJ1-3; no reliable D call. This CDR3 has 14 amino acids. V was cut by 4 bases and J by 1 base, with 9 bases left in between. Looked up from germline, CDR1 is SGDLS and CDR2 is YYNGEE. The CDR3 loop reads CASSFRDSGNTIYF. In DNA, the CDR3 is TGTGCCAGCAGCTTTCGGGATTCTGGAAACACCATATATTTT. Looking up the rest from reference TRBV9 and TRBJ1-3 gives the full variable domain: DSGVTQTPKHLITATGQRVTLRCSPRSGDLSVYWYQQSLDQGLQFLIQYYNGEERAKGNILERFSAQQFPDLHSELNLSSLELGDSALYFCASSFRDSGNTIYFGEGSWLTVV.

The V gene is TRBV9, the J gene TRBJ1-5, with D perhaps TRBD1 (5 bases). Trimming removed 3 bases at V and 0 bases at J, with 10 bases between. The CDR3 runs 15 residues. Germline values: CDR1 SGDLS, CDR2 YYNGEE. CDR3: CASSATGNSNQPQHF. In DNA form, the CDR3 reads TGTGCCAGCAGCGCCACAGGCAATAGCAATCAGCCCCAGCATTTT.

This rearrangement joins TRBV11-2 to TRBJ2-7; 8 bases agree with TRBD1. Germline-derived CDR1 and CDR2 are SGHAT and FQNNGV. J was trimmed by 5 bases and V by 3 bases; bases with no gene match: 6. The length of the CDR3 is 14 residues. CDR3 residues: CASSFFRTGNEQYF. For the CDR3, the DNA is TGTGCCAGCAGCTTCTTTAGGACAGGGAACGAGCAGTACTTC.

The CDR3 DNA reads as TGTGCCAGCAGCGTGACTATCGGCTACAATGAGCAGTTCTTC. It encodes CASSVTIGYNEQFF. This sequence joins TRBV9 and TRBJ2-1, with D maybe TRBD2 (5 bases). V was pared by 2 bases and J by 3 bases, with 9 bases between. Germline V gene lookup returns CDR1 SGDLS and CDR2 YYNGEE. This CDR3 has 14 residues.

This chain uses TRBV27 with TRBJ2-7; D is uncertain. Germline V gene data show CDR1 as MNHEY and CDR2 as SMNVEV (reference sequence). The CDR3 consists of 15 residues. Trimming stripped 0 bases from V and 1 base from J, with 10 bases between. CDR3 in amino acids: CASSLSRSGSYEQYF. The CDR3 nucleotides read TGTGCCAGCAGTTTATCTCGGTCGGGTTCCTACGAGCAGTACTTC.

The chain has TRBV7-9 and TRBJ1-3; the D gene is possibly TRBD1 (6 bases). CDR1 and CDR2 (germline): SEHNR, FQNEAQ (reference sequence). The CDR3 extends over 15 amino acids. The germline V and J ends were trimmed by 7 bases and 7 bases, with 20 bases remaining between them. As DNA, the CDR3 is TGTGCCAGCACCTCACCGGGGATCCAGGGGAACACCATATATTTT. Translating gives CASTSPGIQGNTIYF.

Remarks on this clone: This may come from a read error, since a much larger clone is one base off. The V and J genes are TRBV4-1 and TRBJ1-5, with D unresolved. From germline, CDR1 is MGHRA and CDR2 YSYEKL. CDR3 length: 12 amino acids. The CDR3 coding sequence is TGCACCAGCAGCCAAATTCTCCAGCCCCAGCATTTT. This encodes CTSSQILQPQHF.

V and J are TRBV4-1 and TRBJ2-1; D not certain. Trimming left V 2 bases short and J 4 bases short, with 9 bases between. Germline V CDR1 and CDR2: MGHRA, YSYEKL. The CDR3 contains 14 residues. CDR3: CASSQTRGYNEQFF. The CDR3 DNA sequence: TGCGCCAGCAGCCAAACCCGAGGATACAATGAGCAGTTCTTC.

The chain joins TRBV7-6 to TRBJ2-1; 8 bases are a match to TRBD2. CDR3 length: 12 residues. Losses at the gene ends were 3 bases for V and 10 bases for J; bases not matched to a gene: 2. The germline gives CDR1 SGHVS, CDR2 FNYEAQ. The CDR3 here is CASSLVAGEQFF. CDR3 DNA: TGTGCCAGCAGCTTGGTAGCGGGGGAGCAGTTCTTC.

The CDR3 is CASSITGAKALTEAFF. Written as DNA, the CDR3 is TGTGCCAGTAGTATCACAGGGGCTAAGGCCCTCACTGAAGCTTTCTTT. This chain joins TRBV19 and TRBJ1-1, with 7 bases aligning to TRBD1. The CDR3 sequence is 16 residues long. V gave up 3 bases and J gave up 4 bases; unmatched junction bases: 11. Germline lookup yields CDR1 LNHDA and CDR2 SQIVND (reference sequence).

Turning to this clone: At one end the junction does not follow the germline gene, possibly because of a read error. The rearrangement links TRBV6-5 to TRBJ2-1; tentative D call: TRBD1 (6 bases). The germline CDR1 and CDR2 sequences are MNHEY and SVGAGI. This CDR3 spans 13 amino acids. The CDR3 sequence is CASSYGQYTEQFF. The CDR3 bases are TGTGCCAGCAGTTACGGACAGTACACTGAGCAGTTCTTC.